This TCR beta chain was identified during a study of T cells in Graves' hyperthyroidism and ophthalmopathy. V lost 0 bases, J lost 4 bases, and 2 bases stayed unmatched. CDR3 length: 14 amino acids. Germline V gives CDR1 SGHVS, CDR2 FNYEAQ. Comments on this clonotype: Its antigen remains unknown.

RNA transcripts provided the source from which TCR beta CDR3 regions were amplified. The HTBI primer set drove a first-round RT-PCR of the TCR CDR3. TCRdb processed the multiplex PCR reads anew with MiXCR; each CDR3 protein has one entry. Seen here are hundreds of thousands of distinct CDR3 sequences, 13% observed once, and the top ten hold around a tenth. Regarding the study as a whole: Ophthalmopathy was predicted by the model a median of approximately 6 months ahead of onset.

Participants, patients aged 18 to 65, had newly diagnosed hyperthyroidism with a duration under 2 months. Diagnoses were established using clinical symptoms, serum thyroxine and TRAb, thyroid ultrasound and orbital computed tomography. V usage is TRBV7-6 and J usage is TRBJ1-1; 7 bases agree with TRBD1. The specimen sequenced was blood. This TCR was sampled from a young woman with Graves' hyperthyroidism. The CDR3 reads CASSLAGTVTEAFF. The CDR3 DNA follows: TGTGCCAGCAGCTTAGCCGGGACAGTCACTGAAGCTTTCTTT.